This T cell receptor beta chain is drawn from a study of blood T cell repertoires in COVID-19. Trimming removed 4 bases at V and 0 bases at J, with 12 bases between. The germline CDR1 and CDR2 sequences are LGHDT and YNNKEL (reference sequence). The CDR3 has 16 residues. Assay: immunoSEQ multiplex PCR; the TCRdb copy retains only in-frame clones and omits some. The repertoire holds approximately 37,000 clones, under 90% seen once, with 20% to 25% in the top ten. The TCR comes from a man between 50 and 59 years old with active COVID-19. The genes are TRBV3-1 (or the pseudogene TRBV3-2) and TRBJ2-2; D may be TRBD2 (7 bases). The sequenced sample consisted of peripheral blood. For the CDR3, the DNA is TGTGCCAGCAGCCGGGGGAGGGGGTCGAACACCGGGGAGCTGTTTTTT. Protein sequence: CASSRGRGSNTGELFF.